These 13 T cell receptor beta chains originate from one sample sequenced in a study of cytomegalovirus exposure and HLA in healthy donors. Primers included in the PCR were 60 Vbeta and 13 Jbeta primers. TCRdb's copy holds only in-frame clones and misses some; the assay was immunoSEQ multiplex PCR. The profile covers roughly 130,000 clones, with more than 60% appearing a single time and about 1.8% taken by the ten largest. Sequencing was done on a sample of PBMCs. The source of these receptors is a woman between 40 and 55 years old in good health and CMV-seronegative.

The chain carries TRBV2 and TRBJ2-7; possibly TRBD1 for D (8 bases). V dropped 5 bases and J dropped 4 bases, with 18 bases sitting between them. CDR3 length: 15 residues. CDR1 is SNHLY and CDR2 is FYNNEI in the germline V gene. CDR3 sequence (DNA): TGTGCCAGCAGTCCCGGGGGGACAGGTTTGTACGAGCAGTACTTC. As protein: CASSPGGTGLYEQYF.

This chain links TRBV6-1 with TRBJ1-1, with D possibly being TRBD1 (6 bases). V was trimmed by 2 bases and J by 11 bases, leaving 9 bases between them. Germline assignment: CDR1 MNHNS and CDR2 SASEGT. This CDR3 spans 11 amino acids. CDR3 region: CASSETGKAFF. The CDR3 region has the DNA TGTGCCAGCAGTGAAACAGGGAAGGCTTTCTTT.

With regard to this clone: The germline gene is not matched at one end of the junction; a read error may be the cause. This same CDR3 is encoded by further DNA sequences in the sample. The V call is TRBV11-2, the J call TRBJ1-1, with 7 bases identical to TRBD1. The CDR3 is 13 amino acids. The germline CDR1 and CDR2 sequences are SGHAT and FQNNGV. Written as DNA, the CDR3 is TGTGCCAGCAGCATGACAGGGAACACTGAAGCCTTCTTT. Encoded protein: CASSMTGNTEAFF.

This clone appeared a single time. V gene TRBV6-1 combines with J gene TRBJ2-5; D is possibly TRBD2 (6 bases). The V end was cut by 2 bases, the J end by 5 bases, with 12 bases between. The CDR3 totals 14 residues. Germline V lookup: CDR1 MNHNS, CDR2 SASEGT. CDR3 nucleotides: TGTGCCAGCAGTGAAATCCCGGGAGTCGAGACCCAGTACTTC. Translation: CASSEIPGVETQYF.

V usage is TRBV29-1 and J usage is TRBJ2-5; TRBD2 is a possible D gene (6 bases). The better agreement between TRBJ2-7 and the DNA end casts doubt on the J call. This CDR3 has 13 residues. Germline CDR1 and CDR2: SQVTM and ANQGSEA. The CDR3 region is CSVWGGIGHEQYF. CDR3 nucleotide sequence: TGCAGCGTCTGGGGCGGGATAGGTCACGAGCAGTACTTC.

This clone was detected a few times. The chain is built from TRBV27 and TRBJ2-5, with D possibly matching TRBD1 (6 bases). Trimming stripped 5 bases from V and 0 bases from J, with 7 bases between. The CDR3 is 13 amino acids. Per the germline V gene, CDR1 is MNHEY and CDR2 is SMNVEV (reference sequence). CDR3 coding DNA: TGTGCCAGCAGTAGGGGGTACCAAGAGACCCAGTACTTC. It translates to CASSRGYQETQYF.

This sequence joins TRBV7-9 and TRBJ1-2; TRBD1 agrees at 8 bases. CDR3 length: 14 amino acids. Germline values: CDR1 SEHNR, CDR2 FQNEAQ (reference sequence). Losses at the gene ends were 5 bases for V and 8 bases for J; bases not matched to a gene: 10. The CDR3 loop reads CASSIVGQESGYTF. The CDR3 DNA follows: TGTGCCAGCAGCATTGTGGGACAGGAAAGCGGCTACACCTTC.

The chain combines TRBV4-1 with TRBJ2-1, with 7 bases aligning to TRBD2. Germline CDR1 MGHRA, CDR2 YSYEKL. This CDR3 region has 17 residues. V dropped 0 bases and J dropped 4; count of bases not matched to a gene: 9. The CDR3 sequence: CASSQDSAGEAYNEQFF. The CDR3 DNA reads TGCGCCAGCAGCCAAGACAGCGCGGGAGAGGCTTACAATGAGCAGTTCTTC.

This clone was seen more than once but under ten times. The chain links TRBV6-5 to TRBJ1-2; D remains unclear. The V end was cut by 0 bases, the J end by 2 bases, with 7 bases between. From germline, CDR1 is MNHEY and CDR2 SVGAGI. The CDR3 consists of 14 residues. The CDR3 nucleotides are TGTGCCAGCAGTTACTCGGGGAGAAACTATGGCTACACCTTC. Protein product: CASSYSGRNYGYTF.

The CDR3 region is CASSENEALETQYF. The CDR3 bases are TGTGCCAGCAGTGAAAACGAGGCCCTGGAGACCCAGTACTTC. The rearrangement uses TRBV2 and TRBJ2-5; D gene ambiguous. Between the trimmed V and J ends, which lost 2 bases and 5 bases, there was a span of 12 bases. This CDR3 is 14 amino acids long. Germline V gene sequence: CDR1 SNHLY, CDR2 FYNNEI. The variable domain in full, completed from reference TRBV2 and TRBJ2-5, reads EPEVTQTPSHQVTQMGQEVILRCVPISNHLYFYWYRQILGQKVEFLVSFYNNEISEKSEIFDDQFSVERPDGSNFTLKIRSTKLEDSAMYFCASSENEALETQYFGPGTRLLVL.

In the case of this clone: One end of the junction does not line up with germline, which may come from a read error. The rearrangement uses TRBV19 and TRBJ2-4; 10 nucleotides match TRBD1. The V gene's germline CDR1 is LNHDA and CDR2 SQIVND (reference sequence). This CDR3 has 17 residues. The CDR3 nucleotides are TGTGCCAGTAGTATCAAGACAGGGGGCTTCGGCAAAAACAGTCAGTACTTC. This gives the protein CASSIKTGGFGKNSQYF.

The rearrangement uses TRBV27 and TRBJ2-3, with 16 bases matching TRBD2. Germline V gene data show CDR1 as MNHEY and CDR2 as SMNVEV (reference sequence). Trimming removed 2 bases from V and 0 bases from J; junction bases left unmatched: 5. The CDR3 has 19 amino acids. The CDR3 nucleotides read TGTGCCAGCAGTTTAGGGGGGACTAGCGGGAGGGTTAGCACAGATACGCAGTATTTT. It translates to CASSLGGTSGRVSTDTQYF.

The sample holds one count of this clone. This rearrangement joins TRBV5-6 to TRBJ2-7; the match to TRBD1 covers 7 bases. Trimming removed 2 bases from V and 1 base from J; junction bases left unmatched: 3. This CDR3 is built from 14 residues. From germline, CDR1 is SGHDT and CDR2 YYEEEE. The CDR3 protein is CASSLPTGSYEQYF. CDR3 sequence (DNA): TGTGCCAGCAGCTTACCGACAGGGTCCTACGAGCAGTACTTC.